The 6 T cell receptor beta chains presented below share a single source sample, sequenced in a study of blood T cell repertoires in COVID-19 (dated by TCRdb to 2019 to 2021). Library construction relied on the immunoSEQ multiplex PCR assay. TCRdb stores this immuneACCESS table with in-frame sequences only. Part of the clones is absent; in the studies checked, under half of the shortfall reflects unresolved V genes, and no reason is known for the rest. The table for this sample lists roughly 250,000 clones; approximately 83% of them were counted only once. The ten largest clones take up less than 8% of the sample. The specimen sequenced was peripheral blood. These receptors were obtained from a woman between 45 and 65 years old with acute or convalescent COVID-19.

The chain has TRBV5-6 and TRBJ1-2; D is ambiguous. Trimming removed 4 bases at V and 8 bases at J, with 24 bases between. CDR1 is SGHDT and CDR2 is YYEEEE in the germline V gene. The CDR3 length is 16 residues. The CDR3 DNA is TGTGCCAGCAGCCTGCAGTTCCGTGGCGGGATTGAGGGCTACACCTTC. Amino acid sequence: CASSLQFRGGIEGYTF. The full variable domain, its missing parts supplied by reference TRBV5-6 and TRBJ1-2, is DAGVTQSPTHLIKTRGQQVTLRCSPKSGHDTVSWYQQALGQGPQFIFQYYEEEERQRGNFPDRFSGHQFPNYSSELNVNALLLGDSALYLCASSLQFRGGIEGYTFGSGTRLTVV.

The chain employs TRBV5-1 and TRBJ2-2, with D possibly being TRBD2 (6 bases). This CDR3 comprises 16 residues. In germline, CDR1 is SGHRS, CDR2 YFSETQ. V lost 3 bases, J lost 7 bases, and 19 bases lay in between. The CDR3 DNA follows: TGCGCCAGCAGCTGGGGAGTAGGAGGGGCCAACGGGGAGCTGTTTTTT. It encodes CASSWGVGGANGELFF.

The chain combines TRBV9 with TRBJ1-2; D unresolved. The length of the CDR3 is 13 residues. V lost 7 bases to trimming and J lost 6 bases, with 16 bases between them. The germline V gene encodes CDR1 SGDLS and CDR2 YYNGEE. In DNA form, the CDR3 reads TGTGCCAGCGGAAGACATGGTACGAATGGCTACACCTTC. Translation gives CASGRHGTNGYTF.

CDR3 DNA: TGTGCCAGCAGGGGGACTCGAAGGATTGAGCAGTTCTTC. Protein: CASRGTRRIEQFF. The chain couples TRBV2 to TRBJ2-1, with a possible D match to TRBD2 (6 bases). The CDR3 totals 13 residues. CDR1 is SNHLY, CDR2 FYNNEI, per germline. The V end was cut by 6 bases, the J end by 9 bases, with 15 bases between.

This clone was recorded a few times. CDR3 in amino acids: CASSLRLGEGSPLHF. Here the CDR3 DNA reads TGTGCCAGCAGCTTAAGACTCGGAGAGGGTTCACCCCTCCACTTT. The rearrangement links TRBV7-3 to TRBJ1-6; D unresolved. The V end was cut by 1 base, the J end by 9 bases, with 13 bases between. This CDR3 has 15 residues. The germline V gene has CDR1 SGHTA and CDR2 FQGTGA.

This chain links TRBV6-5 with TRBJ2-3; 8 bases agree with TRBD2. Germline V CDR1 and CDR2: MNHEY, SVGAGI. V lost 9 bases and J lost 3; bases outside the gene matches: 5. CDR3 length equals 13 residues. This chain's CDR3 is CASSGEATDTQYF. In DNA, the CDR3 is TGTGCCAGTAGCGGGGAGGCGACAGATACGCAGTATTTT.